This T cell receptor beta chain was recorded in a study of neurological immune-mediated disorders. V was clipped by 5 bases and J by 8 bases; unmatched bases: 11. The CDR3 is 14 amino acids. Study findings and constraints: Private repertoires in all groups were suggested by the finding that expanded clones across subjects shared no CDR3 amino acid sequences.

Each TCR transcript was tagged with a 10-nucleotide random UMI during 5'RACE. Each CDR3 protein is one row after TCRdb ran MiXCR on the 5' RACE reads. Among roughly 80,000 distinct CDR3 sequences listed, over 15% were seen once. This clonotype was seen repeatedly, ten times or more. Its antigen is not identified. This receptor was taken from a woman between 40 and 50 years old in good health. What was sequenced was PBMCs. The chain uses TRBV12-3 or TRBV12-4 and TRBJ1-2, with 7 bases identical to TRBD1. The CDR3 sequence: CASSTAGGRRGYTF. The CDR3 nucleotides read TGTGCCAGCAGTACAGCAGGGGGAAGGCGCGGCTACACCTTC.